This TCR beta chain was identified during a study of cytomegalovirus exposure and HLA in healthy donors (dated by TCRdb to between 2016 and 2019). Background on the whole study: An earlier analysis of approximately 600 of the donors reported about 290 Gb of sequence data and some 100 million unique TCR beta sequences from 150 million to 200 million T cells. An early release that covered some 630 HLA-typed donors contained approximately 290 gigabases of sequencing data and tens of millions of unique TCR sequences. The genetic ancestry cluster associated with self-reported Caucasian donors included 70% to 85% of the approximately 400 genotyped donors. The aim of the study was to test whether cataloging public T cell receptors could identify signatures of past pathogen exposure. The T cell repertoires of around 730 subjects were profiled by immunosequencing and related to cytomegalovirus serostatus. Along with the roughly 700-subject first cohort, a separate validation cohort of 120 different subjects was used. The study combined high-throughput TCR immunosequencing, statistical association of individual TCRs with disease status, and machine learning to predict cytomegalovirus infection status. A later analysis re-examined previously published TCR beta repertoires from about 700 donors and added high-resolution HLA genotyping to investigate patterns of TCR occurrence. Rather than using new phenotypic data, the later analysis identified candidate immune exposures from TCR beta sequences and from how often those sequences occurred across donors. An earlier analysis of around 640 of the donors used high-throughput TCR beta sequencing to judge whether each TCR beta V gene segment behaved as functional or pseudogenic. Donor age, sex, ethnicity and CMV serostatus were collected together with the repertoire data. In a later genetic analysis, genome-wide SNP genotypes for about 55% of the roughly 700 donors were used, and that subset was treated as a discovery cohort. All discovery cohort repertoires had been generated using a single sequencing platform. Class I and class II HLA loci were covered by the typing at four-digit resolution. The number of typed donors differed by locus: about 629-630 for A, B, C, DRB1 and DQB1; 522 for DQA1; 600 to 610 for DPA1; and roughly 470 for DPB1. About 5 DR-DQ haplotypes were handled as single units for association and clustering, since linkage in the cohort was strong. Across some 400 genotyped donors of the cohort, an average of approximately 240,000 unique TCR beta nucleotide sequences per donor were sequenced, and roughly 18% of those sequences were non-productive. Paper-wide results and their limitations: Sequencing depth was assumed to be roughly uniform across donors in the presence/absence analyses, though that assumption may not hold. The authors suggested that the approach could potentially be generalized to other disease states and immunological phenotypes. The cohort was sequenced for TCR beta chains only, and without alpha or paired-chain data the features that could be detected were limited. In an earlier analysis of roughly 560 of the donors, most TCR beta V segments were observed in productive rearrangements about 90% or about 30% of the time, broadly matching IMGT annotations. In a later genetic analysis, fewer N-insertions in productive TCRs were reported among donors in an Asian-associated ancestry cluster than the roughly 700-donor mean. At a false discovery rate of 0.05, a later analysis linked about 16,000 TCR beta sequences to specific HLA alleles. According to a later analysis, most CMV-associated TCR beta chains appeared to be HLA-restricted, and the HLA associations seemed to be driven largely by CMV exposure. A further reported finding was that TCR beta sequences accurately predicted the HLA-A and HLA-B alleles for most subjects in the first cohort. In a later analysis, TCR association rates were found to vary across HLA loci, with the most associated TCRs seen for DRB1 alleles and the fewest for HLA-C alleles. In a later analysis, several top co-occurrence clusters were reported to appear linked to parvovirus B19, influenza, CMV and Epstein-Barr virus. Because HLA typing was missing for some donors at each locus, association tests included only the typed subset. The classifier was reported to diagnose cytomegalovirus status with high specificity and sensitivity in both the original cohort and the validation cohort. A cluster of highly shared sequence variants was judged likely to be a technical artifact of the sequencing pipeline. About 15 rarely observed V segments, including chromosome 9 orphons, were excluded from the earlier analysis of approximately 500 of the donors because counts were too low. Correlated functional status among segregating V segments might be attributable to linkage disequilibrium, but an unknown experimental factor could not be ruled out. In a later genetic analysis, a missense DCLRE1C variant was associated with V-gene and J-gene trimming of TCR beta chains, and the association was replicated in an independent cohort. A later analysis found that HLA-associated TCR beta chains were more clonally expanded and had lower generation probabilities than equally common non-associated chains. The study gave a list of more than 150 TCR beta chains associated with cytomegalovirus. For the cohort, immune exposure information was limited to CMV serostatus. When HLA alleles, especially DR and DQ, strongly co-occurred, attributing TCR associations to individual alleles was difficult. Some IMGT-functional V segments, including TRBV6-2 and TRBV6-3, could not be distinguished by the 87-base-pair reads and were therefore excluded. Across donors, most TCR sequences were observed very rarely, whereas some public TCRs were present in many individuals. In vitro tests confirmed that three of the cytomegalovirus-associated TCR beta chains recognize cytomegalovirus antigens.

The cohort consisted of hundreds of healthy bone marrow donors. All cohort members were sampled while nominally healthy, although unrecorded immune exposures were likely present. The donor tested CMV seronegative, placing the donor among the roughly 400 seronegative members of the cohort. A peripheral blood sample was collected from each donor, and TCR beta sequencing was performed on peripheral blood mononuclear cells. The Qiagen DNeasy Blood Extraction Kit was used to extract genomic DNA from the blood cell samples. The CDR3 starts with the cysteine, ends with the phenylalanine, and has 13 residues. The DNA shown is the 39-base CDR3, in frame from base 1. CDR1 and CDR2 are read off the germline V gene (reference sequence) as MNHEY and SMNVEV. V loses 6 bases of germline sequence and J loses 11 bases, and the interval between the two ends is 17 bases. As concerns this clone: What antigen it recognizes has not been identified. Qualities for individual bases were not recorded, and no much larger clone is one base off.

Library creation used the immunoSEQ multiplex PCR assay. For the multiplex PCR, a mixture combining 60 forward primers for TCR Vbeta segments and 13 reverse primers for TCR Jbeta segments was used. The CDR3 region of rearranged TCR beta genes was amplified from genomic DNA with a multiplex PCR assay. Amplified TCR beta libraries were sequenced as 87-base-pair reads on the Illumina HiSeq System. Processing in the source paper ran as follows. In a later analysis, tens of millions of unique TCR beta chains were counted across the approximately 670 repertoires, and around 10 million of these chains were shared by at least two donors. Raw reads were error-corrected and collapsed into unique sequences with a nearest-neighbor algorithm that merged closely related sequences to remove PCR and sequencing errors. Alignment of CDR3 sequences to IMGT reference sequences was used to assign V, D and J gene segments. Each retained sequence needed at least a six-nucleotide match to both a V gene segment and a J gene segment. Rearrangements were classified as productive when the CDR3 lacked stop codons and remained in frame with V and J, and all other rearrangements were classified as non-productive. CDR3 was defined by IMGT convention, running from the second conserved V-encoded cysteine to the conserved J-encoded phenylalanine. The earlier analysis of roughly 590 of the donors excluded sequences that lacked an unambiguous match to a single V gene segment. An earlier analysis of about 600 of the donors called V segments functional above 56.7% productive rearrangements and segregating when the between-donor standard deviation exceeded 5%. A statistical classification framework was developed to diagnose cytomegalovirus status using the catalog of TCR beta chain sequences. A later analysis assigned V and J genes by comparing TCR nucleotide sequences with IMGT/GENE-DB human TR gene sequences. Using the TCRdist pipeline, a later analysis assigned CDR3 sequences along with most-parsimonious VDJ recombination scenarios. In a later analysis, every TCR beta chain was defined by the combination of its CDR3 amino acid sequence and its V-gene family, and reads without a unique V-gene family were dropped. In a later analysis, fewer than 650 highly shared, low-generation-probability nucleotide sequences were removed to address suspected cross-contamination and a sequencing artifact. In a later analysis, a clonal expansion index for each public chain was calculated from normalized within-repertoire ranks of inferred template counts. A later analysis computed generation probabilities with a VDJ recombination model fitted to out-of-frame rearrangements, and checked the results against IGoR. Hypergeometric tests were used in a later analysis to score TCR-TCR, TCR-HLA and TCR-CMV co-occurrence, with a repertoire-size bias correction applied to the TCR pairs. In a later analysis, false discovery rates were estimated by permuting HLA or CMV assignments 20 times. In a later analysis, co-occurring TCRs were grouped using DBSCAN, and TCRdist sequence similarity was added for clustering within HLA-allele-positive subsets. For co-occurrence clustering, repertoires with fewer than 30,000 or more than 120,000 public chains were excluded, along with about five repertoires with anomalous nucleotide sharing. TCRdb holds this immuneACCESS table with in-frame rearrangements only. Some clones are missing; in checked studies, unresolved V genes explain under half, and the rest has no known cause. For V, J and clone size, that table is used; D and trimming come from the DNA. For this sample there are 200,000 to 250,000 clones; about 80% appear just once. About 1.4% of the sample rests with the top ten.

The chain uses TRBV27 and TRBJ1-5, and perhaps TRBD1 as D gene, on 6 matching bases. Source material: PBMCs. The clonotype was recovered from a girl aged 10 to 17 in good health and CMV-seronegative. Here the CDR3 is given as CASRLAGQGSQHF. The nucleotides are TGTGCCAGCAGACTTGCGGGTCAGGGGTCCCAGCATTTT.